This T cell receptor (beta chain) was retrieved from a study of monozygotic twins with inflammatory bowel disease (dated by TCRdb to the late 2010s). Looking at the study overall: The complete study included around 30 monozygotic twin pairs: 19 IBD-discordant Danish pairs and nine German pairs, of which four were IBD-concordant and five were IBD-discordant. The search for disease-associated traits relied mainly on comparing IBD patients with their genetically identical healthy co-twins within discordant pairs. Each individual had, on average, about 151 000 unique TCRalpha sequences and 181 000 unique TCRbeta sequences available for analysis. What the authors observed across the whole study: Concordant and discordant twins showed no difference in repertoire similarity, possibly because of limited statistical power. Different T cell subtypes could not be distinguished in the analysis. IBD patients had lower TCRbeta repertoire diversity, measured by the inverse Simpson index, than their healthy co-twins. Fewer clonotypes were shared with other individuals by IBD patients than by healthy twins, most markedly in patients showing signs of disease activity. Differing immunosuppressive treatments among patients may have added background noise and inter-individual variability to the repertoires. The results gave no support for a single strong signal or clonotype linked to IBD.

Turning to this clonotype: The target of this receptor is not known.

An approximately 2.5 ml peripheral blood sample was drawn into PAXgene tubes per donor and stored at -80°C. Total RNA was isolated from whole blood with the PAXgene blood miRNA kit on an automated QIAcube, without T cell sorting. Deep TCRalpha and TCRbeta repertoire profiling with unique molecular barcoding was performed on peripheral blood of monozygotic twin pairs concordant or discordant for inflammatory bowel disease. Smoking habits were recorded for all twin pairs, with individuals classified as current, former or never smokers. Based on the germline V gene (reference sequence), the CDR1 and CDR2 sequences are MNHEY and SMNVEV. There are 16 amino acids in the CDR3, from cysteine to phenylalanine inclusive. Only the protein sequence is given. Libraries were built with 5' RACE. Preparation of each TCR library used approximately 3,500 ng of total RNA. For each sample, cDNA synthesis was carried out in eight separate reactions using SMARTScribe reverse transcriptase. During cDNA synthesis, template switching was used to introduce unique molecular identifiers that contained a 6-nucleotide sample barcode. Two nested PCRs of roughly 16 and 10 cycles amplified the TCRalpha and TCRbeta cDNA, and bead purification followed each PCR. Before amplification, the cDNA was both treated with uracil DNA-glycosylase and purified with the QIAquick PCR purification kit. The second PCR added Illumina TruSeq-compatible adapters along with sample-specific barcodes. TapeStation and Qubit were used to check library quality and concentration, and around 5.3 ng of each library was pooled. Sequencing of the pooled libraries was done on an Illumina HiSeq2500 single-index Rapid Run using custom sequencing primers and 2 x 100 bp reads. In the paper's pipeline: UMI-based consensus assembly with MiGEC version 1.2.6 was used to correct PCR and sequencing errors. V(D)J alignment, clonotype assembly and CDR3 extraction were performed with MiXCR version 2.1.1. Normalisation of gene usage, clonotype sharing and MAIT/NKT TCR abundance was achieved by analysing the top 1000, 10 000 and 20 000 clonotypes per sample. Diversity was computed as the inverse Simpson index with the vegan R package after downsampling to 27 000 UMIs. Paired Mann-Whitney U tests were applied to discordant twin pairs, with Benjamini-Hochberg correction for multiple testing. TCRdb reprocessed the reads and assigns one entry to each CDR3 protein sequence, leaving out DNA. The V and J calls and clone size come from TCRdb's table, not from the authors' own analysis. In this sample's table one finds around 210,000 distinct CDR3 sequences. The ten largest clones represent under 8.5% of the sample.

The clonotype comes from a human donor with ulcerative colitis or Crohn's disease, or a healthy co-twin of an affected twin (not recorded which). Rearrangement joined TRBV27 to TRBJ2-1. Source material: blood. CDR3 region: CASSLRAGDFYNEQFF.